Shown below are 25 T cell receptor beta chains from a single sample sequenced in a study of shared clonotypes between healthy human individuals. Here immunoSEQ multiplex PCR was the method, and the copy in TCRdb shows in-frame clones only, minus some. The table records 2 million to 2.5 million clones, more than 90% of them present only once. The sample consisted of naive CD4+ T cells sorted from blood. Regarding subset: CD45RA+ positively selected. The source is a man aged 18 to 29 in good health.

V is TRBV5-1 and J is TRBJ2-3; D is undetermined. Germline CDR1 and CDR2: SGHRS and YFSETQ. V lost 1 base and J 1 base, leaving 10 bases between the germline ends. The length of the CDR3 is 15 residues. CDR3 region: CASSLWTDGTDTQYF. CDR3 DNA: TGCGCCAGCAGCTTGTGGACGGATGGCACAGATACGCAGTATTTT.

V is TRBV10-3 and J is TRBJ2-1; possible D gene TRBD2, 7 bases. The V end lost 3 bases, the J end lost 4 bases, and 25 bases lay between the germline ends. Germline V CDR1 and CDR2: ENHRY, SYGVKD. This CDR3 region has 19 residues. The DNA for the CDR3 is TGTGCCATCAGTGAATACGGCGGGGGCCACTCACAGATTTACAATGAGCAGTTCTTC. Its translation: CAISEYGGGHSQIYNEQFF.

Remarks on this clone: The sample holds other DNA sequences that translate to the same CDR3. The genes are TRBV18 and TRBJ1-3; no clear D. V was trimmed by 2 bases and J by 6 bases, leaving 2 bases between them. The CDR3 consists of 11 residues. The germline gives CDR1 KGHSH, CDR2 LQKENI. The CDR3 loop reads CASSPSNTIYF. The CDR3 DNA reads TGTGCCAGCTCACCATCAAACACCATATATTTT.

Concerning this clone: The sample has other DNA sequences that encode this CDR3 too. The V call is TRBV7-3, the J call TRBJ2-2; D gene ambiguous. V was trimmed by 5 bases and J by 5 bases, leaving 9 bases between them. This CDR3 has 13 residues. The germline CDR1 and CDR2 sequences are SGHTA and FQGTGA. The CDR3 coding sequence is TGTGCCAGCAGCCCAGGCATTACCGGGGAGCTGTTTTTT. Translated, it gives CASSPGITGELFF.

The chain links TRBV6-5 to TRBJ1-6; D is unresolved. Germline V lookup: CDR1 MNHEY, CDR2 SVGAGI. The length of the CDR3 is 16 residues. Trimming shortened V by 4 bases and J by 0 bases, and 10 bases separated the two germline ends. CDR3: CASSLLQSSYNSPLHF. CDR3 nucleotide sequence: TGTGCCAGCAGTTTACTACAGAGCTCCTATAATTCACCCCTCCACTTT.

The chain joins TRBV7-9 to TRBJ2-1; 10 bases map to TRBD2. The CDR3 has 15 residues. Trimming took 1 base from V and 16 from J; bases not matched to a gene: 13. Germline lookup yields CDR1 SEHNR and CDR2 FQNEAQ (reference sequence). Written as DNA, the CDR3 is TGTGCCAGCAGCTTAGGAGGGTTAGCGGGAGGTGTTTTATTCTTC. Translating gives CASSLGGLAGGVLFF.

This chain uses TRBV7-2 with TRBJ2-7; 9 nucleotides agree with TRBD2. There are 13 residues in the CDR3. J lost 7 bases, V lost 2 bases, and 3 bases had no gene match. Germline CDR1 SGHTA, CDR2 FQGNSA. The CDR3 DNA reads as TGTGCCAGCAGCTTAAGCGGGGGGTTTGAGCAGTACTTC. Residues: CASSLSGGFEQYF.

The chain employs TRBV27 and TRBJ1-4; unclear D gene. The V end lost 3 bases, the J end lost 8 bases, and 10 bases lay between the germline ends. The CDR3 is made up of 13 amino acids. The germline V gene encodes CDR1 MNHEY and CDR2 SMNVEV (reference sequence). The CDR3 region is CASSFREAEKLFF. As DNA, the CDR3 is TGTGCCAGCAGTTTTAGGGAAGCGGAAAAACTGTTTTTT. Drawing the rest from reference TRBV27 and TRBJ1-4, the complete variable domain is EAQVTQNPRYLITVTGKKLTVTCSQNMNHEYMSWYRQDPGLGLRQIYYSMNVEVTDKGDVPEGYKVSRKEKRNFPLILESPSPNQTSLYFCASSFREAEKLFFGSGTQLSVL.

CDR3 nucleotides: TGTGCCTGGACGAAGATCCCCCCCTACAATGAGCAGTTCTTC. Translating gives CAWTKIPPYNEQFF. This chain links TRBV30 with TRBJ2-1; D is unclear. The CDR3 covers 14 residues. The germline V gene has CDR1 GTSNPN and CDR2 SVGIG (reference sequence). V lost 4 bases to trimming and J lost 2 bases, with 12 bases between them.

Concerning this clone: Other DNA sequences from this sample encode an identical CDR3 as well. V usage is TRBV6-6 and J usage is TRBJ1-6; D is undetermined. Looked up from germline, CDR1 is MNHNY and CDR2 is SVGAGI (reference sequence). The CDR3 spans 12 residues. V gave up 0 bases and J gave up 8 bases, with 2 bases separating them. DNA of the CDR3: TGTGCCAGCAGTTACTCTGATTCACCCCTCCACTTT. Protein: CASSYSDSPLHF.

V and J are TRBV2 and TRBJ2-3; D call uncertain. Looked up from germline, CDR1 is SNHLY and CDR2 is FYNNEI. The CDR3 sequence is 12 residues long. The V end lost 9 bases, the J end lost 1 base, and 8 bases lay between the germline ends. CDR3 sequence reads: CASDSGTDTQYF. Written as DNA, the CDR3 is TGTGCCAGTGATTCGGGCACAGATACGCAGTATTTT.

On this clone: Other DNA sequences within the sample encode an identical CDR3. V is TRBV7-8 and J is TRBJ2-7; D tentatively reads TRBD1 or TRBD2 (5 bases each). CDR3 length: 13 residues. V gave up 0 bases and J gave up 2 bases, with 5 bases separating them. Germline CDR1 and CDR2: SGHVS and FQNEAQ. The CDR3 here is CASSLAGAYEQYF. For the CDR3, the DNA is TGTGCCAGCAGCTTAGCGGGGGCCTACGAGCAGTACTTC.

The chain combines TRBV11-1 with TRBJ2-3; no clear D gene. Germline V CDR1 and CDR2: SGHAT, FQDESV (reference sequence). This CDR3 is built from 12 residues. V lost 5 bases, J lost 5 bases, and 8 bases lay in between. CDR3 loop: CASSPLEDTQYF. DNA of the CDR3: TGTGCCAGCAGCCCCCTCGAAGATACGCAGTATTTT.

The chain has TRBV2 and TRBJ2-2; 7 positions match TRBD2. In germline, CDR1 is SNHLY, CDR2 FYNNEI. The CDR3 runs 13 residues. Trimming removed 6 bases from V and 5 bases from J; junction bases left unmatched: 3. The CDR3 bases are TGTGCCAGCAGACTAGCGTCAACCGGGGAGCTGTTTTTT. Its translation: CASRLASTGELFF.

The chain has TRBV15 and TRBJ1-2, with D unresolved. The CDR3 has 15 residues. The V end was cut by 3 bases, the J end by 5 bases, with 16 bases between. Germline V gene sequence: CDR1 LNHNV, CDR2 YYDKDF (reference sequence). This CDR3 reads CATSSWPGSPYGYTF. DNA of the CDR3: TGTGCCACCAGCAGTTGGCCCGGGTCCCCGTATGGCTACACCTTC. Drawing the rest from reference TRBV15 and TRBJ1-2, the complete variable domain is DAMVIQNPRYQVTQFGKPVTLSCSQTLNHNVMYWYQQKSSQAPKLLFHYYDKDFNNEADTPDNFQSRRPNTSFCFLDIRSPGLGDTAMYLCATSSWPGSPYGYTFGSGTRLTVV.

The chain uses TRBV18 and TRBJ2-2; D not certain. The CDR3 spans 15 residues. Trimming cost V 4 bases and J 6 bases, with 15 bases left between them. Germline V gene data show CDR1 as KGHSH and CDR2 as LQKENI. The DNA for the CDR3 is TGTGCCAGCTCACTAAACGTTGGGAAGGCCGGGGAGCTGTTTTTT. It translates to CASSLNVGKAGELFF.

The CDR3 sequence: CASRNTGSNQPQHF. As DNA, the CDR3 is TGCGCCAGCAGGAACACAGGGAGCAATCAGCCCCAGCATTTT. The chain is built from TRBV10-2 and TRBJ1-5; a weak D match, TRBD1 (6 bases). CDR1 is WSHSY and CDR2 is SAAADI in the germline V gene. Trimming cost V 6 bases and J 1 base, with 10 bases left between them. The length of the CDR3 is 14 residues.

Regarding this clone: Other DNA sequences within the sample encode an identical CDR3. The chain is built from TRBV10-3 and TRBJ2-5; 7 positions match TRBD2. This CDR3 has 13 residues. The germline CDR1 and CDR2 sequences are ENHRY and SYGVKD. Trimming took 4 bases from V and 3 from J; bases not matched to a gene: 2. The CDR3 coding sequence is TGTGCCATCAGTGCTAGCGGAAAAGAGACCCAGTACTTC. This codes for CAISASGKETQYF.

The CDR3 region has the DNA TGTGCCAGCAGTTCGGGGCAGTCGGGGACTTTTAGCAATCAGCCCCAGCATTTT. Its protein is CASSSGQSGTFSNQPQHF. This chain joins TRBV7-9 and TRBJ1-5; TRBD1 might be the D (5 bases). V lost 6 bases and J lost 0, with 21 bases in between. This CDR3 is 18 amino acids long. The germline gives CDR1 SEHNR, CDR2 FQNEAQ (reference sequence).

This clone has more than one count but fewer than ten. CDR3 bases: TGTGCCAGTACTGATATGAGGGGGACAGAAGAAGCTTTCTTT. It codes for CASTDMRGTEEAFF. V is TRBV19 and J is TRBJ1-1; 7 nucleotides line up with TRBD1. Trimming took 7 bases from V and 8 from J; bases not matched to a gene: 13. Germline V gives CDR1 LNHDA, CDR2 SQIVND (reference sequence). This CDR3 region has 14 residues.

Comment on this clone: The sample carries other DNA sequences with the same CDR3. This CDR3 is CASSPGQMNTEAFF. The DNA for the CDR3 is TGCGCCAGCAGCCCAGGACAGATGAACACTGAAGCTTTCTTT. V gene TRBV5-1 combines with J gene TRBJ1-1; D perhaps matches TRBD1 (6 bases). Per germline, CDR1 SGHRS and CDR2 YFSETQ. There are 14 residues in the CDR3. V lost 4 bases to trimming and J lost 0 bases, with 10 bases between them.

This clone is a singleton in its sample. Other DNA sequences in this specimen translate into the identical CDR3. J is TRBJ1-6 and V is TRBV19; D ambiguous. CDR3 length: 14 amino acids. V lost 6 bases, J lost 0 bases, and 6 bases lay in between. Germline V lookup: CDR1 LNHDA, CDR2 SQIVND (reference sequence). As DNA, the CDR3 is TGTGCCAGTAGCACTAGCTCCTATAATTCACCCCTCCACTTT. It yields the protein CASSTSSYNSPLHF.

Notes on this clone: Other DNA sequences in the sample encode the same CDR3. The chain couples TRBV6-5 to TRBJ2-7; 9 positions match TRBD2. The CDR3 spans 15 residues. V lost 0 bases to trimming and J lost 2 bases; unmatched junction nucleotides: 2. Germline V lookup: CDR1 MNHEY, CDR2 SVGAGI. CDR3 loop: CASSYSASGAYEQYF. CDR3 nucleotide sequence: TGTGCCAGCAGTTACTCGGCTAGCGGGGCCTACGAGCAGTACTTC.

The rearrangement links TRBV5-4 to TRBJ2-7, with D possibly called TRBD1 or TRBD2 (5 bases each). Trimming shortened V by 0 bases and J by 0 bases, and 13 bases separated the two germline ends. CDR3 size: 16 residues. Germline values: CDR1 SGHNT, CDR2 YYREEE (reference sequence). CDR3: CASSLEGTGISYEQYF. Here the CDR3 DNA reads TGTGCCAGCAGCTTGGAGGGGACGGGCATCTCCTACGAGCAGTACTTC.

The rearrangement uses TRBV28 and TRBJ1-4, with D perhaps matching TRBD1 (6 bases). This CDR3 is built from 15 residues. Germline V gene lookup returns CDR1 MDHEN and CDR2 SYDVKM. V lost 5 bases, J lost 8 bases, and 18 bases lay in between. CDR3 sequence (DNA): TGTGCCAGCAGTGTCACAGGGAGTGAGGGGGAAAAACTGTTTTTT. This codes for CASSVTGSEGEKLFF.